The 20 T cell receptor beta chains below all came from one sample that was sequenced in a study of blood T cell repertoires in COVID-19. Only in-frame clones appear in the TCRdb table, and some are missing; sequencing was by immunoSEQ multiplex PCR. The sample has approximately 100,000 clones, about nine tenths seen once. Sequences were obtained from peripheral blood. The receptor source for this set is a man between 70 and 80 years old with acute or convalescent COVID-19.

V gene TRBV27 combines with J gene TRBJ1-5; no reliable D call. The V and J ends lost 2 bases and 7 bases respectively, with 9 bases between them. The CDR3 totals 13 residues. Germline V gene sequence: CDR1 MNHEY, CDR2 SMNVEV (reference sequence). CDR3 in amino acids: CASSLQVGQPQHF. The CDR3 region has the DNA TGTGCCAGCAGTTTACAGGTGGGCCAGCCCCAGCATTTT.

This clone appeared once. The chain combines TRBV7-8 with TRBJ2-3, with D possibly TRBD2 on 6 matching bases. The germline V gene has CDR1 SGHVS and CDR2 FQNEAQ. The CDR3 runs to 17 residues. V was trimmed by 2 bases and J by 0 bases, leaving 15 bases between them. CDR3 residues: CASSLPMGLLSTDTQYF. The CDR3 DNA follows: TGTGCCAGCAGCTTACCCATGGGACTTCTTAGCACAGATACGCAGTATTTT.

This sequence joins TRBV27 and TRBJ2-7, with 9 bases aligning to TRBD2. Losses at the gene ends were 1 base for V and 3 bases for J; bases not matched to a gene: 16. The germline V gene encodes CDR1 MNHEY and CDR2 SMNVEV (reference sequence). The CDR3 has 19 amino acids. CDR3 nucleotides: TGTGCCAGCAGTTTATGGGGCCCCTCTTTAGCGGGAGCGGTCTACGAGCAGTACTTC. Its protein product is CASSLWGPSLAGAVYEQYF.

The chain couples TRBV6-2 or TRBV6-3 to TRBJ2-4, with 7 bases identical to TRBD1. Germline trimming cut 6 bases from V and 3 bases from J; bases unmatched to any gene: 8. CDR1 and CDR2 from the germline V gene are MNHEY and SVGEGT. The CDR3 has 15 residues. The CDR3, as DNA: TGTGCCAGCAGCGACGAACAGGGGAGCAAAAACATTCAGTACTTC. Translating it yields CASSDEQGSKNIQYF.

The J gene is TRBJ2-7, the V gene TRBV5-6; D ambiguous. Trimming removed 0 bases from V and 0 bases from J, with 13 bases in between. CDR3 length equals 16 residues. Germline V CDR1 and CDR2: SGHDT, YYEEEE. The CDR3 bases are TGTGCCAGCAGCTTGGCCATGGGCCGTCGCTCCTACGAGCAGTACTTC. Translated, it gives CASSLAMGRRSYEQYF.

This clone was picked up one time. The chain employs TRBV6-2 or TRBV6-3 and TRBJ1-1, with 8 nucleotides matching TRBD1. CDR1 is MNHEY, CDR2 SVGEGT, per germline. The CDR3 sequence is 15 residues long. V shed 2 bases and J 5 bases; nucleotides not matched to a gene: 7. CDR3 coding DNA: TGTGCCAGCAGTTACGGCCCCTGGACAGGGACTGAAGCTTTCTTT. It translates to CASSYGPWTGTEAFF.

This sequence joins TRBV27 and TRBJ2-1, with 7 bases lining up with TRBD2. CDR1 and CDR2 (germline): MNHEY, SMNVEV (reference sequence). J gave up 4 bases and V 8 bases, and 5 bases lay outside the gene matches. The CDR3 covers 13 residues. In DNA form, the CDR3 reads TGTGCCAGCGGTAGCGGGCCTTACAATGAGCAGTTCTTC. This translates into CASGSGPYNEQFF.

The chain uses TRBV3-1 (or the pseudogene TRBV3-2) and TRBJ2-7; 11 bases align to TRBD2. The V and J ends lost 5 bases and 3 bases, in that order; junction bases with no gene match: 6. CDR3 length: 15 residues. Germline values: CDR1 LGHDT, CDR2 YNNKEL (reference sequence). The CDR3 DNA reads as TGTGCCAGCAGCATCACTAGCGGGAGAGGCTACGAGCAGTACTTC. This encodes CASSITSGRGYEQYF.

This clone was seen ten or more times. The CDR3 sequence is CASSLGLAGGSYEQYF. The CDR3 DNA sequence: TGTGCCAGCAGCTTAGGGTTAGCGGGAGGATCCTACGAGCAGTACTTC. The rearrangement uses TRBV7-2 and TRBJ2-7; 10 bases are shared with TRBD2. V was pared by 1 base and J by 1 base, with 4 bases of the junction left unmatched. CDR3 length: 16 residues. Germline CDR1 is SGHTA and CDR2 is FQGNSA.

The V call is TRBV6-5, the J call TRBJ1-4; a possible D gene is TRBD1 (5 bases). V was clipped by 0 bases and J by 3 bases, with 8 bases between them. Germline V gene lookup returns CDR1 MNHEY and CDR2 SVGAGI. The CDR3 has 15 residues. The CDR3: CASSYSTAANEKLFF. CDR3 nucleotide sequence: TGTGCCAGCAGTTACTCGACAGCCGCTAATGAAAAACTGTTTTTT.

Concerning this clone: At one end, the junction sequence differs from germline, possibly due to a read error. This chain connects TRBV6-2 or TRBV6-3 to TRBJ1-1; D might be TRBD1 (6 bases). The CDR3 runs to 16 residues. Germline V CDR1 and CDR2: MNHEY, SVGEGT. The DNA for the CDR3 is TGTGCCAGCAGCTACTTTCTACGGACAGTCAACACTGAAGCTTTCTTT. This sequence encodes CASSYFLRTVNTEAFF.

The J gene is TRBJ2-1, the V gene TRBV18; 7 bases are a match to TRBD1. Germline V gene sequence: CDR1 KGHSH, CDR2 LQKENI. V lost 6 bases to trimming and J lost 13 bases; unmatched junction nucleotides: 9. The CDR3 totals 12 residues. CDR3 nucleotides: TGTGCCAGCTCCGATTTGACAGGGCTACAGTTCTTC. Protein sequence: CASSDLTGLQFF.

The chain joins TRBV20-1 to TRBJ2-7; 7 bases agree with TRBD2. The CDR3 extends over 11 amino acids. Germline CDR1 is DFQATT and CDR2 is SNEGSKA (reference sequence). V shed 6 bases and J 7 bases; nucleotides not matched to a gene: 6. The CDR3 here is CSAGGSYEQYF. The CDR3 region has the DNA TGCAGTGCGGGGGGGAGTTATGAGCAGTACTTC.

The chain couples TRBV6-5 to TRBJ1-2, with TRBD1 as a possible D gene (6 bases). V was cut by 2 bases and J by 1 base, with 8 bases left in between. Germline lookup yields CDR1 MNHEY and CDR2 SVGAGI. This CDR3 region has 14 residues. CDR3: CASSYGQFNYGYTF. The CDR3 bases are TGTGCCAGCAGTTACGGACAGTTTAACTATGGCTACACCTTC.

The chain has TRBV18 and TRBJ2-3; 7 bases match TRBD1. The ends lost 2 bases at V and 0 bases at J; junction bases unmatched: 5. The CDR3 loop spans 16 amino acids. Germline V lookup: CDR1 KGHSH, CDR2 LQKENI. This chain's CDR3 is CASSPSRDRSTDTQYF. CDR3 DNA sequence: TGTGCCAGCTCACCATCCCGGGACAGAAGCACAGATACGCAGTATTTT.

V usage is TRBV7-9 and J usage is TRBJ2-5, with 10 bases identical to TRBD2. This CDR3 contains 15 residues. Trimming removed 4 bases from V and 4 bases from J; junction bases left unmatched: 6. CDR1 and CDR2 (germline): SEHNR, FQNEAQ (reference sequence). The DNA of the CDR3 is TGTGCCAGCAGCTCAACTAGCGGGGAAGGAGAGACCCAGTACTTC. Its protein product is CASSSTSGEGETQYF.

The chain is built from TRBV10-3 and TRBJ1-5; no reliable D call. V was cut by 6 bases and J by 3 bases, with 9 bases left in between. CDR1 is ENHRY, CDR2 SYGVKD, per germline. The CDR3 spans 13 residues. This CDR3 reads CAISRGPNQPQHF. The DNA for the CDR3 is TGTGCCATCAGCCGGGGTCCCAATCAGCCCCAGCATTTT.

The chain joins TRBV7-9 to TRBJ2-5; no firm D call. The germline V gene encodes CDR1 SEHNR and CDR2 FQNEAQ (reference sequence). This CDR3 is built from 12 residues. Deletions cut 7 bases from V and 2 bases from J, with 8 bases between. The CDR3 region has the DNA TGTGCCAGCACCCAGGTACAAGAGACCCAGTACTTC. It translates to CASTQVQETQYF.

In this sample, this clone turned up once. Mismatch with germline at one junction end may stem from a read error. Written as DNA, the CDR3 is TGTGCCAGCAGCCAAGAGCTCAGGGCGTTGGGTTCACCCCTCCACTTT. Translated: CASSQELRALGSPLHF. This rearrangement joins TRBV4-1 to TRBJ1-6, with D perhaps matching TRBD1 (5 bases). The germline CDR1 and CDR2 sequences are MGHRA and YSYEKL. The CDR3 is made up of 16 amino acids.

The CDR3 protein is CASSPTESEAFF. DNA for the CDR3: TGTGCCAGCAGTCCCACAGAGTCTGAAGCTTTCTTT. The chain combines TRBV6-2 or TRBV6-3 with TRBJ1-1; D remains ambiguous. This CDR3 spans 12 amino acids. CDR1 and CDR2 (germline): MNHEY, SVGEGT. With 5 bases removed from V and 6 bases from J, the gap between germline ends came to 10 bases.